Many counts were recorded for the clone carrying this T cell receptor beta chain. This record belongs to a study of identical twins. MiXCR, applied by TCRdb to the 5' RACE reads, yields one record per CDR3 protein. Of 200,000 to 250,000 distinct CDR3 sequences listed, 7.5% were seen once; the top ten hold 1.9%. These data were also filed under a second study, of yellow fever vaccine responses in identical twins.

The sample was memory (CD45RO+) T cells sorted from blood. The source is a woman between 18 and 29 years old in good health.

For the CDR3, the DNA is TGTGCCAGCAGCATAAGACAGGGCAAAGAGACCCAGTACTTC. This sequence encodes CASSIRQGKETQYF. The chain is built from TRBV7-9 and TRBJ2-5; 7 bases agree with TRBD1. Trimming removed 5 bases from V and 3 bases from J; junction bases left unmatched: 6. Looked up from germline, CDR1 is SEHNR and CDR2 is FQNEAQ (reference sequence). CDR3 length: 14 residues.